A single TCR beta chain is shown here with its context. Its specificity is unknown. Measured with immunoSEQ multiplex PCR; TCRdb has only the in-frame clones, and not every one. The sample carries 100,000 to 150,000 clones, around 92% recorded once. Germline loops: CDR1 MGHRA, CDR2 YSYEKL. V lost 4 bases and J lost 5; bases outside the gene matches: 6. The CDR3 runs to 15 residues. The sample originates from a study of T cell responses to AZD1222 COVID-19 vaccine. Study outcomes and limitations: Dominant CD4 TCR responses targeted spike regions 160-218 and 743-854. Donors were mostly white British, more females; clonal diversity possibly underestimated.

The clonotype comes from an adult who received the AZD1222 COVID-19 vaccine. Sequenced material: peripheral blood, taken 28 days after the second AZD1222 dose. The chain employs TRBV4-1 and TRBJ2-5, with 11 bases that match TRBD2. The CDR3 nucleotides read TGCGCCAGCAGCCCGCAGGCTAGCGGGAGGGAGACCCAGTACTTC. Translation gives CASSPQASGRETQYF.